Listed here are 9 T cell receptor beta chains from one sample, sequenced in a study of blood T cell repertoires in COVID-19. The assay was immunoSEQ multiplex PCR, and TCRdb's table has in-frame clones only and misses some. The sample has approximately 220,000 clones; approximately 81% are singletons. Source material: peripheral blood. These receptors all come from a woman aged 60-70 years who had recovered from COVID-19.

The genes are TRBV7-2 and TRBJ1-1; 8 positions match TRBD1. The V and J ends lost 6 bases and 1 base, in that order; junction bases with no gene match: 4. The CDR3 has 14 amino acids. CDR1 is SGHTA, CDR2 FQGNSA, per germline. The CDR3 reads CASRRQGWNTEAFF. As DNA, the CDR3 is TGTGCCAGCAGACGACAGGGGTGGAACACTGAAGCTTTCTTT.

A remark on this clone: Other nucleotide sequences from this sample produce the same CDR3. The V gene is TRBV6-6, the J gene TRBJ1-5; TRBD1 matches at 9 bases. CDR1 and CDR2 from the germline V gene are MNHNY and SVGAGI (reference sequence). CDR3 length: 14 residues. V trimming: 2 bases; J trimming: 7 bases; junction bases outside the gene matches: 3. The CDR3 here is CASSYRDRDQPQHF. Here the CDR3 DNA reads TGTGCCAGCAGTTACCGGGACAGGGACCAGCCCCAGCATTTT.

The J gene is TRBJ2-5, the V gene TRBV14; 8 bases fit TRBD1. CDR3 length: 17 residues. With 1 base clipped from V and 4 bases from J, the junction kept 11 bases outside the gene matches. Germline lookup yields CDR1 SGHDN and CDR2 FVKESK. The CDR3 sequence: CASSQGLPGGFGETQYF. CDR3 sequence (DNA): TGTGCCAGCAGCCAAGGCCTCCCAGGGGGCTTCGGAGAGACCCAGTACTTC. Variable domain in full (rest from reference TRBV14 and TRBJ2-5): EAGVTQFPSHSVIEKGQTVTLRCDPISGHDNLYWYRRVMGKEIKFLLHFVKESKQDESGMPNNRFLAERTGGTYSTLKVQPAELEDSGVYFCASSQGLPGGFGETQYFGPGTRLLVL.

The rearrangement joins TRBV29-1 to TRBJ1-3; D remains ambiguous. Trimming took off 0 bases at V and 4 bases at J, with 10 bases between the two ends. This CDR3 comprises 14 residues. In germline, CDR1 is SQVTM, CDR2 ANQGSEA. This chain's CDR3 is CSVEDPAAGNTIYF. The CDR3 region has the DNA TGCAGCGTTGAAGATCCGGCGGCCGGAAACACCATATATTTT.

The rearrangement uses TRBV9 and TRBJ2-7; D gene uncertain. Germline V lookup: CDR1 SGDLS, CDR2 YYNGEE. V shed 0 bases and J shed 2 bases, with 9 bases lying between them. CDR3 length: 14 amino acids. The CDR3 DNA is TGTGCCAGCAGCGTAGGTTCTCTCCCCTACGAGCAGTACTTC. Amino acid sequence: CASSVGSLPYEQYF.

The chain employs TRBV9 and TRBJ1-2; no definite D call. Trimming pared 4 bases from V and 3 bases from J, leaving 19 bases between. Germline values: CDR1 SGDLS, CDR2 YYNGEE. This CDR3 contains 16 residues. For the CDR3, the DNA is TGTGCCAGCAGCATCAGAAGCGATCGGGAGGACTATGGCTACACCTTC. Translated: CASSIRSDREDYGYTF.

The chain is built from TRBV19 and TRBJ1-3, with D uncertain. The CDR3 spans 17 residues. Germline V gives CDR1 LNHDA, CDR2 SQIVND (reference sequence). The V gene lost 7 bases and the J gene lost 0 bases, with 19 bases spanning the gap. As DNA, the CDR3 is TGTGCCAGTACCTACCGGTCCCGAATTACCTCTGGAAACACCATATATTTT. Translating it yields CASTYRSRITSGNTIYF.

The genes are TRBV3-1 (or the pseudogene TRBV3-2) and TRBJ1-1; no clear D gene. V was trimmed by 8 bases and J by 1 base, leaving 8 bases between them. The germline V gene encodes CDR1 LGHDT and CDR2 YNNKEL (reference sequence). The CDR3 length is 12 residues. The CDR3, as DNA: TGTGCCAGCCTAAGTTCGAACACTGAAGCTTTCTTT. This translates into CASLSSNTEAFF.

This rearrangement joins TRBV4-1 to TRBJ1-2; 9 bases align to TRBD1. J was trimmed by 2 bases and V by 1 base; bases with no gene match: 14. This CDR3 is built from 19 residues. Germline V lookup: CDR1 MGHRA, CDR2 YSYEKL. CDR3 DNA sequence: TGCGCCAGCAGCCAAGTAGTAATGGGACAGGGAGGGCGGAACTATGGCTACACCTTC. Protein sequence: CASSQVVMGQGGRNYGYTF.